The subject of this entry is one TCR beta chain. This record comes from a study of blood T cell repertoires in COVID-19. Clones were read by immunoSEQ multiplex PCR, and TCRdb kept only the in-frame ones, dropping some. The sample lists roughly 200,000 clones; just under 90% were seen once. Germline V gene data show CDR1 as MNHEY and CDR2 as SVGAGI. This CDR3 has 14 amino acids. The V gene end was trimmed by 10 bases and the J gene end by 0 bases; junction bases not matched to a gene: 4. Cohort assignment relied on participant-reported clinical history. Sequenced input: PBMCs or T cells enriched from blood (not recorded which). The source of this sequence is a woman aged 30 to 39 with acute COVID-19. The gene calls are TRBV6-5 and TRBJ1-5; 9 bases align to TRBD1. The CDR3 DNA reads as TGTGCCACACAGGGGGCGAATAGCAATCAGCCCCAGCATTTT. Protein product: CATQGANSNQPQHF.